The present entry profiles one T cell receptor beta chain with its context. Its antigen specificity is not known. Base quality data are lacking; no much larger clone is found one base away. This sample was included in a study of blood T cells in healthy people across ages (dated by TCRdb to about 2015). The study in broad terms: In model experiments, roughly one uniquely barcoded TCR beta cDNA molecule per two T cells was captured by template switching. The study measured age-related changes in TCR beta repertoire diversity using deep sequencing normalized with unique cDNA molecular identifiers. The donors were divided into four age groups: young (average about 15 years), middle-aged (around 37), aged (approximately 59) and long-lived (roughly 86). To avoid experimental bias, donors of different ages were spread randomly across the sequencing lanes. Two additional independent replicas of 1 million unique cDNA reads from the same blood draw were analyzed for two donors (one aged 18 to 30 and one aged 80 or older).

Libraries were constructed by 5' RACE. These reads were obtained on an Illumina HiSeq 2500. A second PCR of roughly 7 to 12 cycles was performed with a sample-barcoded 5' primer and a J-beta primer mix. A template-switch 5' adaptor carrying 12 random nucleotides introduced a unique molecular identifier onto each TCR beta cDNA molecule. Each sample yielded at least 2.5 million CDR3-containing paired-end reads. The Mint cDNA synthesis kit, primed by a TRBC-specific oligonucleotide, was used to synthesize first-strand cDNA from all RNA. After uracil-DNA glycosylase treatment, a first 18-cycle PCR used universal primers M1SS and BC2_uni_R on all cDNA. The authors' analysis ran thus. Each sample was normalized by randomly selecting 1 million high-quality reads, each carrying a distinct molecular identifier. Reads sharing molecular identifiers were discarded rather than binned into consensus sequences. MiTCR, with a Q25 quality threshold and the strictest error-elimination algorithm, was used for CDR3 identification, clonotype clustering and error correction. A nonparametric unseen species model with Euler transformation was used to estimate lower-bound total TCR beta diversity. TCRdb's own reprocessing of the public reads used fastp at Q25 and MiXCR and kept productive beta chains. For every CDR3 protein sequence, its rows merge into one entry that carries the most common genes and DNA. The V and J calls and clone size come from TCRdb's table, not from the authors' own analysis. This sample has about 760,000 distinct CDR3 sequences in its table, and 56% of those were observed once. The ten biggest clones cover around 25% of the sample.

Beyond this particular receptor, the publication reports: Compared with the aged group, more naive CD4+ T cells, fewer expanded clones and increased TCR diversity were shown by the long-lived group, suggesting age selection. Because donor CMV infection status was unknown, age-related changes in expanded clonotypes were potentially confounded. The percentage of naive T cells measured by flow cytometry correlated strongly with observed TCR beta diversity. Bulk unsorted PBMC profiling prevented conclusive comparison of naive and antigen-experienced compartments. As age increased, observed TCR beta diversity per million T cells dropped in a roughly linear way, and a significant reduction was already evident by age about 40. Estimates of total diversity based on one million sequenced T cells were regarded as lower bounds and as underestimates.

The roughly 38 donors, aged 6 to 90 years, were systemically healthy Caucasian individuals from Russia. Each donor gave 9.5 to 10 milliliters of peripheral blood, drawn into EDTA-treated Vacutainer tubes. Ficoll-Paque density-gradient centrifugation was used to isolate PBMCs, with at least 6.5 million per sample. Total RNA was extracted from PBMCs with Trizol reagent, with at least 6 micrograms obtained per sample. Naive CD45RAhigh/CD27high T cell percentages were measured by flow cytometry on a PBMC aliquot from every donor. CDR1 and CDR2 are drawn from the germline V gene: SGHRS, YFSETQ. The V and J ends are trimmed by 4 bases and 0 bases, leaving 17 bases between them. From the cysteine through the phenylalanine, the CDR3 covers 18 amino acids. Only the CDR3 DNA is retained, 54 bases long and in frame from the first base.

This chain joins TRBV5-1 to TRBJ1-6, and TRBD1 may be the D gene, going by 5 matching bases. Sequenced material: blood. This sequence was found in a man aged 40-55 years in good health. The CDR3 amino acid sequence is: CASSTGRDESSYNSPLHF. The DNA sequence follows: TGCGCCAGCAGCACGGGACGGGACGAGAGCTCCTATAATTCACCCCTCCACTTT.